The clone carrying this T cell receptor beta chain was recorded only once. Its specificity is not known. The data were obtained in a study of T cell clones after liver transplantation. Study-level background: TCRbeta sequencing after a pre-transplant mixed lymphocyte reaction identified graft-donor-reactive clones, later tracked in post-transplant blood. Until 12-24 months post-transplant, subjects got standard immunosuppression and no induction. Study observations and caveats: In most of the 8 subjects, circulating graft-donor-reactive CD4 TCRbeta sequences fell significantly after transplant. Migration into the graft, not deletion, may explain lost graft donor-reactive T cells.

TCRdb's table, derived via immunoSEQ multiplex PCR, lists solely in-frame clones and lacks some. The table includes over 100,000 clones, roughly four fifths detected once. The CDR3 loop spans 14 amino acids. J gave up 2 bases and V 4 bases, and 3 bases lay outside the gene matches. Germline CDR1 and CDR2: SGHDT and YYEEEE. This chain uses TRBV5-6 with TRBJ1-3; 7 positions agree with TRBD1. The sample was CD4+ T cells from blood, taken before liver transplant. The source of this sequence is a human donor who received a liver transplant. This chain's CDR3 is CASSGTGAGNTIYF. CDR3 DNA: TGTGCCAGCAGCGGAACAGGGGCTGGAAACACCATATATTTT.